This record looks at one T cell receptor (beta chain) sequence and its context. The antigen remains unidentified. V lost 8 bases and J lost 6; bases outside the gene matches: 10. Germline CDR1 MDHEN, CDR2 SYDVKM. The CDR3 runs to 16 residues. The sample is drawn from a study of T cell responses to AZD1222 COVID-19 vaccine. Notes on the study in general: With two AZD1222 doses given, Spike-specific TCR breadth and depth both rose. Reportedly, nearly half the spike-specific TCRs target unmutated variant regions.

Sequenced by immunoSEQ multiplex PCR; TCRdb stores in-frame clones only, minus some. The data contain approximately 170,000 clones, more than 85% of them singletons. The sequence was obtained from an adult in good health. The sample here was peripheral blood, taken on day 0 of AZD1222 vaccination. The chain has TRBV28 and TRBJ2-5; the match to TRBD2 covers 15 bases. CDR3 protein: CASVPGTSGRRKTQYF. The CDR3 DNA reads TGTGCCAGCGTACCCGGGACTAGCGGGAGGCGGAAGACCCAGTACTTC.